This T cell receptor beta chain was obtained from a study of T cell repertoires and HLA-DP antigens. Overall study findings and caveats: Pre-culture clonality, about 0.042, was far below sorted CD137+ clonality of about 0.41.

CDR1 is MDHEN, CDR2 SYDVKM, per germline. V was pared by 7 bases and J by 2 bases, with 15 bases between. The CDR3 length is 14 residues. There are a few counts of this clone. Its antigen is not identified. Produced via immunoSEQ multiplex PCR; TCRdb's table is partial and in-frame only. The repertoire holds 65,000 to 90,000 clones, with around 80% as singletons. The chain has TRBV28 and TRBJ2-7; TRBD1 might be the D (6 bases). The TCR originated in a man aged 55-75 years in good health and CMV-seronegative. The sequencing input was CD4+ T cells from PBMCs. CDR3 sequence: CASTIGQSTYEQYF. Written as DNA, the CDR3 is TGTGCCAGCACCATCGGACAGTCAACCTACGAGCAGTACTTC. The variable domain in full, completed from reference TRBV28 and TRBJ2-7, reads DVKVTQSSRYLVKRTGEKVFLECVQDMDHENMFWYRQDPGLGLRLIYFSYDVKMKEKGDIPEGYSVSREKKERFSLILESASTNQTSMYLCASTIGQSTYEQYFGPGTRLTVT.